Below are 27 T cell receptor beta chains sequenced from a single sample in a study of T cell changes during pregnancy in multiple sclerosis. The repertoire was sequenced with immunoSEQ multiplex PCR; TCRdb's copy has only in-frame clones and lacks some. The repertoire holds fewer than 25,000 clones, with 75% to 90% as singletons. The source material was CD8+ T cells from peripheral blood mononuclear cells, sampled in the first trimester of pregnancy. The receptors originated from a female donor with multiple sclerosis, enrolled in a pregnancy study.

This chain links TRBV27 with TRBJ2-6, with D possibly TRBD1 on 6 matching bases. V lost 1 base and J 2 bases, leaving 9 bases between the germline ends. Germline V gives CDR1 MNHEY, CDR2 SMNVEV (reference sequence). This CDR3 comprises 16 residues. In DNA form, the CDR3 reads TGTGCCAGCAGTTTATACAGGGAACCTGGGGCCAACGTCCTGACTTTC. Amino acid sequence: CASSLYREPGANVLTF. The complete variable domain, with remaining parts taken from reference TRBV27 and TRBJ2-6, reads EAQVTQNPRYLITVTGKKLTVTCSQNMNHEYMSWYRQDPGLGLRQIYYSMNVEVTDKGDVPEGYKVSRKEKRNFPLILESPSPNQTSLYFCASSLYREPGANVLTFGAGSRLTVL.

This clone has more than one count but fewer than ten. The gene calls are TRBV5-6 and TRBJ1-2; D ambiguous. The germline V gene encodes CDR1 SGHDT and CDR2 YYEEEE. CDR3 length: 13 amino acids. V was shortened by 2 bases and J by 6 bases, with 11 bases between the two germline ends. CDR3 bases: TGTGCCAGCAGCTTTCTAGGCTTTGATGGCTACACCTTC. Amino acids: CASSFLGFDGYTF.

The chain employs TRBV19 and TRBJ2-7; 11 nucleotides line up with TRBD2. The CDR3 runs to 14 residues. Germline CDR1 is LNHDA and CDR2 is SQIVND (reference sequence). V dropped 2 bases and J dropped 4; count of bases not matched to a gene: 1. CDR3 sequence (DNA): TGTGCCAGTAGTATAACTAGCGGGAGTTACGAGCAGTACTTC. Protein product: CASSITSGSYEQYF. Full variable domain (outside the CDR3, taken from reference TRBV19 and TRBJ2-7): DGGITQSPKYLFRKEGQNVTLSCEQNLNHDAMYWYRQDPGQGLRLIYYSQIVNDFQKGDIAEGYSVSREKKESFPLTVTSAQKNPTAFYLCASSITSGSYEQYFGPGTRLTVT.

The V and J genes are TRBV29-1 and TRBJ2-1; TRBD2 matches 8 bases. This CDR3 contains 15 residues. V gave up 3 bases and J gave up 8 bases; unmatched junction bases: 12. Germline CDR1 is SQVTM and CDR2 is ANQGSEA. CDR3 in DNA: TGCAGCGTTGATCTTACCGGACTAGCAGCGGATGAGCAGTTCTTC. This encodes CSVDLTGLAADEQFF.

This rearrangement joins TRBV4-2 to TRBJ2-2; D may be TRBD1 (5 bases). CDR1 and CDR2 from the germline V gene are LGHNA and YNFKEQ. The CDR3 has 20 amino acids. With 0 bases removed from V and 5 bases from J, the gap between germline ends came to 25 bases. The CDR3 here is CASSQDRGLVRVQRTGELFF. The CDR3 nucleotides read TGTGCCAGCAGCCAAGATAGGGGCCTCGTAAGGGTGCAACGAACCGGGGAGCTGTTTTTT.

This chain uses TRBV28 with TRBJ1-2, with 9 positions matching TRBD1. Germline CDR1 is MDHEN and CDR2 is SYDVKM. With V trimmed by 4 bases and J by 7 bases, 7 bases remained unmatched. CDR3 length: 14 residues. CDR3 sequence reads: CASSSHRGRSGYTF. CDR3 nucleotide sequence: TGTGCCAGCAGTTCCCACAGGGGGCGGTCTGGCTACACCTTC.

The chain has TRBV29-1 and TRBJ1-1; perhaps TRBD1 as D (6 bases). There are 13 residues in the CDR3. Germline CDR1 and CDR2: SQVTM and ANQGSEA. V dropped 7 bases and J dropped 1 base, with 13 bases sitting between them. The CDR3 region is CSAVARGNTEAFF. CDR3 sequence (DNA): TGCAGCGCCGTAGCCAGGGGGAACACTGAAGCTTTCTTT.

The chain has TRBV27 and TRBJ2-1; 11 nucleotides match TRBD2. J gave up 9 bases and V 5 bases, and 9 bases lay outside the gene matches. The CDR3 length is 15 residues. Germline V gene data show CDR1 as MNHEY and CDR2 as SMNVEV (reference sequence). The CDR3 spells CASSPGTSGSGEQFF. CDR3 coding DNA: TGTGCCAGCAGTCCCGGGACTAGCGGTTCGGGTGAGCAGTTCTTC.

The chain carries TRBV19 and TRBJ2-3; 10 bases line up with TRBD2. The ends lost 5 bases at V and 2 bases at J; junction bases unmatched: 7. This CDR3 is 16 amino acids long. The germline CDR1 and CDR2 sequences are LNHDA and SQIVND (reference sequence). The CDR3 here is CASSAVAGGPTDTQYF. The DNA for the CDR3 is TGTGCCAGTAGTGCCGTAGCGGGAGGCCCCACAGATACGCAGTATTTT. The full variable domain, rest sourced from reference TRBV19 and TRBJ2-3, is DGGITQSPKYLFRKEGQNVTLSCEQNLNHDAMYWYRQDPGQGLRLIYYSQIVNDFQKGDIAEGYSVSREKKESFPLTVTSAQKNPTAFYLCASSAVAGGPTDTQYFGPGTRLTVL.

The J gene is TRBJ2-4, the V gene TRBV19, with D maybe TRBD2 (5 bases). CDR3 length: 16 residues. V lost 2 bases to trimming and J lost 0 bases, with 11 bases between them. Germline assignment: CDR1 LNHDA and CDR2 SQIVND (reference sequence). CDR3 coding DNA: TGTGCCAGTAGTATACGGGAAGGGAGAGCCAAAAACATTCAGTACTTC. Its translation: CASSIREGRAKNIQYF.

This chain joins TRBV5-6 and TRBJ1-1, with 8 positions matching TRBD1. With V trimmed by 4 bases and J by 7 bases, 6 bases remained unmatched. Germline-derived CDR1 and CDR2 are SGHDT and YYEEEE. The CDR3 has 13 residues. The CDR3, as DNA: TGTGCCAGCAGCCTACTAGGGACAGGTGAAGCTTTCTTT. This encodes CASSLLGTGEAFF.

The CDR3 is CASSEFRGTGAQYF. CDR3 DNA: TGTGCCAGCAGTGAATTTCGGGGGACGGGGGCCCAGTACTTC. The chain links TRBV6-1 to TRBJ2-5, with a possible D match to TRBD2 (6 bases). The V end lost 2 bases, the J end lost 9 bases, and 16 bases lay between the germline ends. The germline V gene has CDR1 MNHNS and CDR2 SASEGT. CDR3 length: 14 amino acids.

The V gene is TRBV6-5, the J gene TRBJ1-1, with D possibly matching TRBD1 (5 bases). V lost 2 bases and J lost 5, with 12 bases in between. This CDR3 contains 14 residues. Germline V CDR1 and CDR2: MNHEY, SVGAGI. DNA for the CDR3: TGTGCCAGCAGTTACGTCAGGGAGGATACTGAAGCTTTCTTT. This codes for CASSYVREDTEAFF.

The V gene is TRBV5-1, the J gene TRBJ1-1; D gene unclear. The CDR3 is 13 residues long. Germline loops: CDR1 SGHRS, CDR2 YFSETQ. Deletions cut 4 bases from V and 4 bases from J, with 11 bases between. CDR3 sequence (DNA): TGCGCCAGCAGCGTGACTACCACCACTGAAGCTTTCTTT. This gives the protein CASSVTTTTEAFF.

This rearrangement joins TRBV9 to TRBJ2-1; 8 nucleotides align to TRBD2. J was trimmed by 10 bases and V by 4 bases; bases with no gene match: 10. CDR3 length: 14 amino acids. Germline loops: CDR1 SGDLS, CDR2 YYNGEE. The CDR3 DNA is TGTGCCAGCAGCACAGGACTAGCCCGGGAGGAGCAGTTCTTC. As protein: CASSTGLAREEQFF.

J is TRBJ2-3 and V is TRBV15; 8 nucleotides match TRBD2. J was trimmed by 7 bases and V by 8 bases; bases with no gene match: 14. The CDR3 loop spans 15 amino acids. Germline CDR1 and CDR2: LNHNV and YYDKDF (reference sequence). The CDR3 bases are TGTGCCACCTTGAGGGCGGGAGGCTGGGAAAATACGCAGTATTTT. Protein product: CATLRAGGWENTQYF.

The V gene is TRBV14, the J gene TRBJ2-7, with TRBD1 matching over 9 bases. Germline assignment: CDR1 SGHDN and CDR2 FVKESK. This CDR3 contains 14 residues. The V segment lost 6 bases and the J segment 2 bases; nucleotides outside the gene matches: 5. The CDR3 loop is CASRAGTGPYEQYF. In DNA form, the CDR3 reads TGTGCCAGCAGGGCCGGGACAGGGCCCTACGAGCAGTACTTC.

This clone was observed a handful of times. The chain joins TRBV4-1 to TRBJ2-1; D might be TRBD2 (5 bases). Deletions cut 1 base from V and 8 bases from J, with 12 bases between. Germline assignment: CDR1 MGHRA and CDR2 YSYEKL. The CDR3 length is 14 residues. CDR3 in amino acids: CASSQATLGDEQFF. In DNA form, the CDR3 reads TGCGCCAGCAGCCAAGCTACCCTCGGGGATGAGCAGTTCTTC.

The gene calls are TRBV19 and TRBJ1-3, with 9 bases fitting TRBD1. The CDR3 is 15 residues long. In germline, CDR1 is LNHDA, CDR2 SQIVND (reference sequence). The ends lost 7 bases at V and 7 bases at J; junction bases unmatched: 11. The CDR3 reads CASTDDRGNLNTIYF. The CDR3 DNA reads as TGTGCCAGTACCGACGACAGGGGGAATTTGAACACCATATATTTT.

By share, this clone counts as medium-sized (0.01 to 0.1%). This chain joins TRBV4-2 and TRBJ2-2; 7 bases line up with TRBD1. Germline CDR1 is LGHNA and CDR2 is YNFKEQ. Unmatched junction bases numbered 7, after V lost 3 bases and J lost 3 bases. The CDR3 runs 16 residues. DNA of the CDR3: TGTGCCAGCAGCCAGGAAGGACAGGACCACACCGGGGAGCTGTTTTTT. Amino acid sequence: CASSQEGQDHTGELFF.

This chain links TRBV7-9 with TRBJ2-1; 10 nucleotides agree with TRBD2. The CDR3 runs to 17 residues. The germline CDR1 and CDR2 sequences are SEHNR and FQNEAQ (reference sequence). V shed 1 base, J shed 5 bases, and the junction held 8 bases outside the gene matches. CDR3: CASSLVPSGRFDNEQFF. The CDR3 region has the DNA TGTGCCAGCAGCTTAGTGCCTAGCGGGAGATTCGACAATGAGCAGTTCTTC.

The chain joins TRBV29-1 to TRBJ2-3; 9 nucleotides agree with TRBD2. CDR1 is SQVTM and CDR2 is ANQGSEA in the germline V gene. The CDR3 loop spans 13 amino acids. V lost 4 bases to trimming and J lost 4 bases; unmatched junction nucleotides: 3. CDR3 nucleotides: TGCAGCGTTGTAGCGGGAGAGTCAGATACGCAGTATTTT. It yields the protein CSVVAGESDTQYF.

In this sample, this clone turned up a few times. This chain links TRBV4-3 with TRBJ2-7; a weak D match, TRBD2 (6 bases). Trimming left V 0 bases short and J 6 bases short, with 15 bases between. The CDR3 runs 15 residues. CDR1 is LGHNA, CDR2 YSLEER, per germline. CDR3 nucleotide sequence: TGCGCCAGCAGCCAAGATGCGGGGACTTTATTCGAGCAGTACTTC. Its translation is CASSQDAGTLFEQYF.

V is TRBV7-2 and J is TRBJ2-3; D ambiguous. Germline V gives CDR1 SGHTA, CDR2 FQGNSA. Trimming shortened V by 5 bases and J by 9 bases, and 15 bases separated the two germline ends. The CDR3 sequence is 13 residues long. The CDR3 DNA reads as TGTGCCAGCAGCCAGTGGCCTAGTGACACGCAGTATTTT. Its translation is CASSQWPSDTQYF.

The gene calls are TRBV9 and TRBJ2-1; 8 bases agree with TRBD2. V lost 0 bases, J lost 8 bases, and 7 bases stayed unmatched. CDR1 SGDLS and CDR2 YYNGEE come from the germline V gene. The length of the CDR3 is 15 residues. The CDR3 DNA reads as TGTGCCAGCAGCGTAGGGATCGGGAGGGGTTATGAGCAGTTCTTC. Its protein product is CASSVGIGRGYEQFF.

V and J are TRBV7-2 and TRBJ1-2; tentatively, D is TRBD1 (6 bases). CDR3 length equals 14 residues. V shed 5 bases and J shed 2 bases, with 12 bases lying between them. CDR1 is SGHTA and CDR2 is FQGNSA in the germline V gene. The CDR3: CASSLIQGNYGYTF. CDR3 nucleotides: TGTGCCAGCAGCCTAATTCAGGGGAACTATGGCTACACCTTC.

The CDR3 DNA reads TGTGCCACCAGCAGAGATATGCCTAGCGGGTCCTACAATGAGCAGTTCTTC. Translated: CATSRDMPSGSYNEQFF. The chain has TRBV15 and TRBJ2-1; 8 bases line up with TRBD2. Germline V gene lookup returns CDR1 LNHNV and CDR2 YYDKDF (reference sequence). The CDR3 is made up of 17 amino acids. Unmatched junction bases numbered 5, after V lost 0 bases and J lost 1 base.